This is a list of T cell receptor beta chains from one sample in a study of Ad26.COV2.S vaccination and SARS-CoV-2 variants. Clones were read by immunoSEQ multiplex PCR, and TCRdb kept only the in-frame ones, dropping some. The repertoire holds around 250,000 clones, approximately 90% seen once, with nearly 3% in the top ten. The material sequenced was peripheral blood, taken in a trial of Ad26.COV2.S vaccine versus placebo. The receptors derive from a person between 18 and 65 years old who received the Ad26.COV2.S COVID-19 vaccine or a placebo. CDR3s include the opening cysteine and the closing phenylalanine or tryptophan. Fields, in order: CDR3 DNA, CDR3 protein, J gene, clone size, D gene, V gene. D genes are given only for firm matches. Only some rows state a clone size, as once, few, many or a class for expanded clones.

TGTGCGACCCGGGAGGGCCTAGGAGAGACCCAGTACTTC,CATREGLGETQYF,TRBJ2-5,NA,TRBD2,TRBV7-2
TGTGCCAGCAGTTACGTCGCGGATCAGAACACCGGGGAGCTGTTTTTT,CASSYVADQNTGELFF,TRBJ2-2,NA,NA,TRBV6-5
TGTGCCAGCAGCTTGACAGGGCTTGACACTGAAGCTTTCTTT,CASSLTGLDTEAFF,TRBJ1-1,NA,TRBD1,TRBV7-3
TGTGCCAGCAGCTTAGGTTTGAGTACTTCCAATCAGCCCCAGCATTTT,CASSLGLSTSNQPQHF,TRBJ1-5,NA,NA,TRBV7-9
TGTGCCATCAGTGCCCACCTCCAATCACAGGGGAAGGTCGGCTACACCTTC,CAISAHLQSQGKVGYTF,TRBJ1-2,NA,TRBD1,TRBV10-3
TGTGCCAGCACGGGACAGGGGGGGTCTGAAAAACTGTTTTTT,CASTGQGGSEKLFF,TRBJ1-4,NA,TRBD1,TRBV6-5
TGTGCCAGCAGTTTCGACAGGGACAAGACCCAGTACTTC,CASSFDRDKTQYF,TRBJ2-5,NA,TRBD1,TRBV12-3/TRBV12-4
TGTGCCAGCAGCTTGGACAGCGGCTTTAATGAAAAACTGTTTTTT,CASSLDSGFNEKLFF,TRBJ1-4,NA,NA,TRBV5-4
TGTGCCAGTAGTATGGGGCTAATCTCTGGAAACACCATATATTTT,CASSMGLISGNTIYF,TRBJ1-3,NA,NA,TRBV19
TGTGCCAGCAGCGGGGTTCGAACGGGCCAGAATGAGCAGTTCTTC,CASSGVRTGQNEQFF,TRBJ2-1,NA,NA,TRBV5-4
TGTGCCAGCAGCTTAGCGGCAGGACAGAATCAGCCCCAGCATTTT,CASSLAAGQNQPQHF,TRBJ1-5,NA,NA,TRBV7-2
TGTGCCAGCAGTCGGACAGGGGGGCGAAACGAGCAGTACTTC,CASSRTGGRNEQYF,TRBJ2-7,NA,TRBD1,TRBV6-5
TGTGCCAGCAGTGATCGGACAGACTATGGCTACACCTTC,CASSDRTDYGYTF,TRBJ1-2,NA,NA,TRBV25-1
TGTGCCAGCAGCCAGCTAGCGGCTAACAATGAGCAGTTCTTC,CASSQLAANNEQFF,TRBJ2-1,NA,TRBD2,TRBV3-1/TRBV3-2
TGTGCCACCAGTGCCCGGCGGACTAACCCCTACAATGAGCAGTTCTTC,CATSARRTNPYNEQFF,TRBJ2-1,NA,NA,TRBV24-1
TGTGCCATCAGTGAGGGGGGGGGCGGATCTAGTACGCAGTATTTT,CAISEGGGGSSTQYF,TRBJ2-3,NA,NA,TRBV10-3
TGTGCCACCAGTGATTACGGCAGCTACAATGAGCAGTTCTTC,CATSDYGSYNEQFF,TRBJ2-1,NA,NA,TRBV24-1
TGTGCCAGTAGTGAAGGGGGTAATTCACCCCTCCACTTT,CASSEGGNSPLHF,TRBJ1-6,NA,NA,TRBV19
TGCGCCAGCAGCTTGGGGCCCACGGAAAACTATGGCTACACCTTC,CASSLGPTENYGYTF,TRBJ1-2,NA,NA,TRBV5-1
TGTGCCAGCAGCTTGGCCGGGGGGGTCTTTGAAAAACTGTTTTTT,CASSLAGGVFEKLFF,TRBJ1-4,NA,NA,TRBV5-5
TGTGCCAGCAGTTACGTCGGACTCCAAGAGACCCAGTACTTC,CASSYVGLQETQYF,TRBJ2-5,few,NA,TRBV6-2/TRBV6-3
TGTGCCAGCAGCTCAGTCCCAGGGACAGGGTTCGGAGCTTTCTTT,CASSSVPGTGFGAFF,TRBJ1-1,few,TRBD1,TRBV7-9
TGTGCCAGCAGTTACTCACAGGGCCGGGAGACCCAGTACTTC,CASSYSQGRETQYF,TRBJ2-5,NA,NA,TRBV6-5
TGTGCCTGGAGTGTAATCGGTAACACTGAAGCTTTCTTT,CAWSVIGNTEAFF,TRBJ1-1,once,NA,TRBV30
TGTGCCAGCAGCCCACAAAGATCCTGGAACGATGGCTACACCTTC,CASSPQRSWNDGYTF,TRBJ1-2,NA,NA,TRBV7-2
TGTGCCAGCTCACCCGAACTAGCGGCCCGCCGGAAGACCCAGTACTTC,CASSPELAARRKTQYF,TRBJ2-5,NA,TRBD2,TRBV18
TGTGCCAGCAGTTACTCTTTGATAGGGGCAGGAGGCAATCAGCCCCAGCATTTT,CASSYSLIGAGGNQPQHF,TRBJ1-5,NA,NA,TRBV6-2/TRBV6-3
TGTGCCAGCAGCCAAGGTGTGTCAGGGGCCCTCGGGGGGTCCCAGTACTTC,CASSQGVSGALGGSQYF,TRBJ2-5,NA,NA,TRBV4-2
TGTGCCAGCAGCTTACAGGGGGCCCCCTACGAGCAGTACTTC,CASSLQGAPYEQYF,TRBJ2-7,NA,TRBD1,TRBV5-5
TGCGCCAGCAGCCAAGATCTGGGGGGTAGCGGGACGGCCGAGACCCAGTACTTC,CASSQDLGGSGTAETQYF,TRBJ2-5,NA,TRBD2,TRBV4-3